The 32 T cell receptor beta chains below were found in one sample sequenced in a study of neoadjuvant anti-PD-1 for oral cavity cancer. Time point: after neoadjuvant nivolumab, at surgical resection. The assay was immunoSEQ multiplex PCR, and TCRdb's table has in-frame clones only and misses some. Here the sample spans roughly 9,600 clones, about 60% being singletons. The specimen comprised PBMCs, sampled after nivolumab (anti-PD-1) treatment. Receptors were obtained from a person between 35 and 79 years old with oral cavity squamous cell carcinoma.

The chain joins TRBV7-8 to TRBJ1-1, with 7 nucleotides matching TRBD1. V gave up 5 bases and J gave up 0 bases; unmatched junction bases: 9. The CDR3 loop spans 16 amino acids. CDR1 SGHVS and CDR2 FQNEAQ come from the germline V gene. DNA of the CDR3: TGTGCCAGCAGCCTAGGGGGCGAGGGTATGAACACTGAAGCTTTCTTT. The encoded protein is CASSLGGEGMNTEAFF.

The V gene is TRBV7-9, the J gene TRBJ2-7; D possibly matches TRBD1 or TRBD2 (5 bases each). Germline CDR1 is SEHNR and CDR2 is FQNEAQ (reference sequence). Trimming stripped 5 bases from V and 8 bases from J, with 16 bases between. CDR3 size: 13 residues. The CDR3 sequence is CASSPRDDPKQYF. CDR3 sequence (DNA): TGTGCCAGCAGCCCTCGGGACGACCCAAAGCAGTACTTC.

The chain has TRBV11-2 and TRBJ1-1; a weak D match, TRBD1 (5 bases). V lost 4 bases to trimming and J lost 2 bases, with 11 bases between them. The V gene's germline CDR1 is SGHAT and CDR2 FQNNGV. CDR3 length equals 14 residues. The CDR3, as DNA: TGTGCCAGCAGCTACTTCACAGGTAACACTGAAGCTTTCTTT. Translation gives CASSYFTGNTEAFF. Full variable domain (remainder filled in from reference TRBV11-2 and TRBJ1-1): EAGVAQSPRYKIIEKRQSVAFWCNPISGHATLYWYQQILGQGPKLLIQFQNNGVVDDSQLPKDRFSAERLKGVDSTLKIQPAKLEDSAVYLCASSYFTGNTEAFFGQGTRLTVV.

This clone was seen just once. This rearrangement joins TRBV14 to TRBJ1-1; 7 bases agree with TRBD1. This CDR3 region has 15 residues. J was trimmed by 0 bases and V by 4 bases; bases with no gene match: 5. Germline CDR1 is SGHDN and CDR2 is FVKESK. The CDR3 bases are TGTGCCAGCAGCCTTCGGACAGGCATGAACACTGAAGCTTTCTTT. It encodes CASSLRTGMNTEAFF.

The rearrangement uses TRBV7-8 and TRBJ2-7; TRBD1 might be the D (6 bases). The germline CDR1 and CDR2 sequences are SGHVS and FQNEAQ. Trimming took 4 bases from V and 0 from J, leaving 10 bases between them. The CDR3 spans 14 residues. CDR3 nucleotide sequence: TGTGCCAGCAGCTATAGAGGGGGCTCCTACGAGCAGTACTTC. It codes for CASSYRGGSYEQYF.

The V call is TRBV19, the J call TRBJ1-1; no definite D call. The CDR3 contains 14 residues. The V end lost 5 bases, the J end lost 1 base, and 11 bases lay between the germline ends. Germline V gives CDR1 LNHDA, CDR2 SQIVND (reference sequence). CDR3 in amino acids: CASSHPYPNTEAFF. CDR3 DNA sequence: TGTGCCAGTAGTCATCCCTACCCGAACACTGAAGCTTTCTTT.

The V and J genes are TRBV2 and TRBJ1-1; perhaps TRBD1 as D (5 bases). The CDR3 sequence is 15 residues long. CDR1 is SNHLY and CDR2 is FYNNEI in the germline V gene. The V gene lost 2 bases and the J gene lost 5 bases, with 15 bases spanning the gap. The CDR3 DNA reads TGTGCCAGCAGTGAATTGGGGGGTCCGACGACTGAAGCTTTCTTT. Translation: CASSELGGPTTEAFF.

The chain carries TRBV4-1 and TRBJ2-1, with 8 bases aligning to TRBD2. The V gene end was trimmed by 4 bases and the J gene end by 3 bases; junction bases not matched to a gene: 5. The CDR3 has 15 amino acids. Germline V gives CDR1 MGHRA, CDR2 YSYEKL. CDR3 nucleotides: TGCGCCAGCAGCCCTCGGGAGGGACACTACAATGAGCAGTTCTTC. It yields the protein CASSPREGHYNEQFF.

The rearrangement links TRBV19 to TRBJ1-1; D possibly corresponds to TRBD1 (6 bases). From germline, CDR1 is LNHDA and CDR2 SQIVND (reference sequence). Trimming stripped 7 bases from V and 1 base from J, with 13 bases between. CDR3 length: 14 residues. The CDR3 sequence: CASTRGNRNTEAFF. CDR3 DNA: TGTGCCAGTACCAGGGGTAATCGGAACACTGAAGCTTTCTTT.

The chain links TRBV5-6 to TRBJ2-3; D is undetermined. This CDR3 contains 14 residues. CDR1 and CDR2 (germline): SGHDT, YYEEEE. The V and J ends lost 0 bases and 1 base respectively, with 6 bases between them. The CDR3 nucleotides are TGTGCCAGCAGCTTGGACTTGCGCACAGATACGCAGTATTTT. This encodes CASSLDLRTDTQYF.

This chain connects TRBV6-6 to TRBJ1-1, with D maybe TRBD1 (5 bases). Per the germline V gene, CDR1 is MNHNY and CDR2 is SVGAGI (reference sequence). The CDR3 extends over 14 amino acids. Trimming pared 4 bases from V and 4 bases from J, leaving 13 bases between. The CDR3 loop is CASSLTRVSTEAFF. CDR3 nucleotides: TGTGCCAGCAGTTTAACCAGGGTTAGCACTGAAGCTTTCTTT.

CDR3 sequence reads: CASSPFLNTEAFF. The DNA of the CDR3 is TGTGCCAGCAGCCCCTTCCTGAACACTGAAGCTTTCTTT. The chain recombines TRBV6-6 with TRBJ1-1; D remains unclear. The V gene lost 6 bases and the J gene lost 0 bases, with 8 bases spanning the gap. The CDR3 has 13 residues. Germline values: CDR1 MNHNY, CDR2 SVGAGI (reference sequence).

J is TRBJ2-5 and V is TRBV4-1; D is perhaps TRBD2 (6 bases). Trimming took 4 bases from V and 4 from J, leaving 22 bases between them. The germline V gene has CDR1 MGHRA and CDR2 YSYEKL. This CDR3 region has 17 residues. The CDR3 spells CASSPNTGAHGGETQYF. DNA for the CDR3: TGCGCCAGCAGCCCCAACACAGGAGCCCACGGGGGAGAGACCCAGTACTTC.

The chain links TRBV7-9 to TRBJ1-2; D ambiguous. The V gene's germline CDR1 is SEHNR and CDR2 FQNEAQ (reference sequence). The CDR3 contains 14 residues. The germline V and J ends were trimmed by 4 bases and 4 bases, with 13 bases remaining between them. CDR3 residues: CASSSRTATYGYTF. The CDR3 bases are TGTGCCAGCAGCTCCCGGACGGCCACCTATGGCTACACCTTC.

The J gene is TRBJ2-3, the V gene TRBV9; D is unclear. The V end lost 0 bases, the J end lost 4 bases, and 9 bases lay between the germline ends. There are 14 residues in the CDR3. Germline lookup yields CDR1 SGDLS and CDR2 YYNGEE. CDR3 protein: CASSVAQSSDTQYF. The CDR3 nucleotides read TGTGCCAGCAGCGTAGCTCAGAGCTCAGATACGCAGTATTTT.

The gene calls are TRBV5-6 and TRBJ2-5; no reliable D call. This CDR3 has 16 residues. Per the germline V gene, CDR1 is SGHDT and CDR2 is YYEEEE. V was shortened by 0 bases and J by 4 bases, with 16 bases between the two germline ends. CDR3 DNA: TGTGCCAGCAGCTTGGTGGAGATCCTTAACGGAGAGACCCAGTACTTC. This translates into CASSLVEILNGETQYF.

The chain combines TRBV10-3 with TRBJ2-7, with 8 nucleotides matching TRBD2. CDR3 length equals 15 residues. V lost 0 bases and J lost 6; bases outside the gene matches: 7. CDR1 is ENHRY and CDR2 is SYGVKD in the germline V gene. Here the CDR3 DNA reads TGTGCCATCAGTGAGTCAATTGCGGGGGGTCCCGAGCAGTACTTC. This sequence encodes CAISESIAGGPEQYF.

The chain is built from TRBV7-8 and TRBJ1-1, with a possible D match to TRBD1 (6 bases). CDR3 length: 14 residues. The V gene's germline CDR1 is SGHVS and CDR2 FQNEAQ. Between the trimmed V and J ends, which lost 1 base and 7 bases, there was a span of 13 bases. CDR3 nucleotide sequence: TGTGCCAGCAGCTTAGTTCAGGGGCGAGTTGAAGCTTTCTTT. Its translation is CASSLVQGRVEAFF. The complete variable domain, with remaining parts taken from reference TRBV7-8 and TRBJ1-1, reads GAGVSQSPRYKVAKRGQDVALRCDPISGHVSLFWYQQALGQGPEFLTYFQNEAQLDKSGLPSDRFFAERPEGSVSTLKIQRTQQEDSAVYLCASSLVQGRVEAFFGQGTRLTVV.

The V gene is TRBV5-6, the J gene TRBJ2-5, with 8 bases aligning to TRBD1. CDR1 and CDR2 (germline): SGHDT, YYEEEE. V shed 4 bases and J 4 bases; nucleotides not matched to a gene: 6. The CDR3 loop spans 14 amino acids. In nucleotides, the CDR3 is TGTGCCAGCAGCGCTCAGGGGGCCGGAGAGACCCAGTACTTC. Translating gives CASSAQGAGETQYF.

The chain is built from TRBV5-1 and TRBJ1-6, with no clear D. With 4 bases removed from V and 11 bases from J, the gap between germline ends came to 13 bases. Germline values: CDR1 SGHRS, CDR2 YFSETQ. This CDR3 is built from 13 residues. The CDR3 DNA sequence: TGCGCCAGCAGCCGGACGGGCGGAGCACCCCTCCACTTT. Amino acids: CASSRTGGAPLHF.

The chain has TRBV2 and TRBJ2-1; 11 nucleotides align to TRBD2. The germline V gene has CDR1 SNHLY and CDR2 FYNNEI. After removal of 9 bases from V and 12 bases from J, the junction contained 16 bases not matched to a gene. The CDR3 covers 15 residues. CDR3 protein: CARVQKGLAGGTQFF. The CDR3 DNA reads as TGTGCCAGGGTACAGAAGGGGCTAGCGGGGGGAACGCAGTTCTTC.

This rearrangement joins TRBV7-2 to TRBJ2-7; 8 nucleotides agree with TRBD2. Germline V gene lookup returns CDR1 SGHTA and CDR2 FQGNSA. V shed 5 bases and J 6 bases; nucleotides not matched to a gene: 9. CDR3 length: 14 residues. The CDR3: CASSLGLALSEQYF. DNA for the CDR3: TGTGCCAGCAGCCTAGGACTAGCCCTGAGCGAGCAGTACTTC.

The chain couples TRBV29-1 to TRBJ2-1, with 13 bases aligning to TRBD2. Germline trimming cut 6 bases from V and 8 bases from J; bases unmatched to any gene: 10. This CDR3 region has 15 residues. The V gene's germline CDR1 is SQVTM and CDR2 ANQGSEA. The CDR3 nucleotides read TGCAGCGTCCGTTCAGGGACTAGCGGGACGGATGAGCAGTTCTTC. It translates to CSVRSGTSGTDEQFF.

On this clone: An end of the junction does not agree with germline; a read error may underlie this. The rearrangement joins TRBV7-7 to TRBJ2-2, with D uncertain. Germline V gives CDR1 SSHAT, CDR2 FNYEAQ (reference sequence). This CDR3 has 13 residues. The CDR3 loop is CASSFPNTGELFF. For the CDR3, the DNA is TGTGCTAGCAGCTTTCCTAACACCGGGGAGCTGTTTTTT.

The gene calls are TRBV19 and TRBJ2-1, with 10 bases aligning to TRBD2. This CDR3 region has 15 residues. From germline, CDR1 is LNHDA and CDR2 SQIVND (reference sequence). J was trimmed by 4 bases and V by 8 bases; bases with no gene match: 8. The CDR3 here is CASLPSGSLYNEQFF. Written as DNA, the CDR3 is TGTGCCAGTTTACCTAGCGGGAGTTTGTACAATGAGCAGTTCTTC.

As concerns this clone: The junction does not match germline at one end; this may be a read error. The chain is built from TRBV30 and TRBJ1-1, with D tentatively TRBD1 (5 bases). The CDR3 is made up of 12 amino acids. The germline V gene encodes CDR1 GTSNPN and CDR2 SVGIG (reference sequence). CDR3 bases: TGTGCCTGGAGAGGGACCACACGGGGAGCTGTCTTT. Translated, it gives CAWRGTTRGAVF.

V is TRBV2 and J is TRBJ1-1; weak D call: TRBD1 (5 bases). The CDR3 is 18 amino acids. Germline V gives CDR1 SNHLY, CDR2 FYNNEI. V lost 1 base and J lost 0, with 18 bases in between. The CDR3 is CASSEGQSWVYMNTEAFF. The CDR3 coding sequence is TGTGCCAGCAGTGAAGGACAGTCGTGGGTCTACATGAACACTGAAGCTTTCTTT.

The chain recombines TRBV12-5 with TRBJ1-1; D gene ambiguous. Trimming took off 2 bases at V and 3 bases at J, with 10 bases between the two ends. This CDR3 region has 14 residues. Germline values: CDR1 LGHNT, CDR2 FRNRAP. The CDR3 loop reads CASGLPPRDTEAFF. The CDR3 DNA sequence: TGTGCTAGTGGTTTGCCCCCGAGGGACACTGAAGCTTTCTTT. The full variable domain, in which reference TRBV12-5 and TRBJ1-1 provide the parts outside the CDR3, is DARVTQTPRHKVTEMGQEVTMRCQPILGHNTVFWYRQTMMQGLELLAYFRNRAPLDDSGMPKDRFSAEMPDATLATLKIQPSEPRDSAVYFCASGLPPRDTEAFFGQGTRLTVV.

This chain uses TRBV29-1 with TRBJ2-2, with D perhaps matching TRBD1 (6 bases). This CDR3 contains 15 residues. The germline V and J ends were trimmed by 4 bases and 0 bases, with 12 bases remaining between them. The germline V gene encodes CDR1 SQVTM and CDR2 ANQGSEA. The CDR3 region has the DNA TGCAGCGTTGTAACAGGGTGGTCGAACACCGGGGAGCTGTTTTTT. Translating it yields CSVVTGWSNTGELFF.

The chain is built from TRBV13 and TRBJ2-1; 7 positions agree with TRBD2. V trimming: 6 bases; J trimming: 10 bases; junction bases outside the gene matches: 12. Germline lookup yields CDR1 PRHDT and CDR2 FYEKMQ (reference sequence). There are 14 residues in the CDR3. The CDR3 sequence: CASRFRLASTEQFF. As DNA, the CDR3 is TGTGCCAGCAGGTTCAGACTAGCCTCAACCGAGCAGTTCTTC.

The chain uses TRBV27 and TRBJ1-2; D gene uncertain. The CDR3 contains 13 residues. Germline V gene lookup returns CDR1 MNHEY and CDR2 SMNVEV (reference sequence). V lost 6 bases and J 1 base, leaving 9 bases between the germline ends. The CDR3 region has the DNA TGTGCCAGCAGGCAGGATGTTAACTATGGCTACACCTTC. Residues: CASRQDVNYGYTF.

This rearrangement joins TRBV5-1 to TRBJ2-7; TRBD1 aligns across 7 bases. The ends lost 3 bases at V and 2 bases at J; junction bases unmatched: 2. There are 13 residues in the CDR3. Germline V lookup: CDR1 SGHRS, CDR2 YFSETQ. In DNA, the CDR3 is TGCGCCAGCAGCTCCGGGACAGCCTACGAGCAGTACTTC. Translating it yields CASSSGTAYEQYF. The whole variable domain, remainder taken from reference TRBV5-1 and TRBJ2-7, is KAGVTQTPRYLIKTRGQQVTLSCSPISGHRSVSWYQQTPGQGLQFLFEYFSETQRNKGNFPGRFSGRQFSNSRSEMNVSTLELGDSALYLCASSSGTAYEQYFGPGTRLTVT.